This T cell receptor beta chain comes out of a study of shared clonotypes between healthy human individuals. This clone has just one count. Produced via immunoSEQ multiplex PCR; TCRdb's table is partial and in-frame only. This repertoire shows around 340,000 clones, about 73% found once; its top ten account for about 9.4%. The V gene's germline CDR1 is LGHNA and CDR2 YNFKEQ. The ends lost 2 bases at V and 3 bases at J; junction bases unmatched: 15. CDR3 size: 20 residues. Sequencing input: memory CD4+ T cells sorted from blood. Subset denoted: CD45RA-negative fraction. V and J are TRBV4-2 and TRBJ2-3, with 12 nucleotides matching TRBD2. This clonotype was obtained from a man aged 25-40 years in good health. CDR3 in amino acids: CASSQLAGGPFLLSTDTQYF. CDR3 DNA sequence: TGTGCCAGCAGCCAACTAGCGGGAGGGCCTTTTCTTCTATCAACAGATACGCAGTATTTT.